The next 19 T cell receptor beta chains were all read from a single sample in a study of blood T cell repertoires in COVID-19. Method: immunoSEQ multiplex PCR; TCRdb's copy keeps in-frame clones and lacks some. The table has under 350,000 clones, 75% to 90% seen once; the top ten hold roughly 2.2%. The sample taken for sequencing was peripheral blood. The receptors come from a man aged 45-65 years with acute or convalescent COVID-19.

CDR3 coding DNA: TGTGCCAGCAGCCAAGATGGAGGGGGCAAAGATCAGCCCCAGCATTTT. Protein sequence: CASSQDGGGKDQPQHF. The chain is built from TRBV3-1 (or the pseudogene TRBV3-2) and TRBJ1-5; TRBD1 matches 7 bases. This CDR3 has 16 amino acids. The J segment lost 5 bases and the V segment lost 0 bases, leaving 7 bases of the junction unmatched. Germline CDR1 is LGHDT and CDR2 is YNNKEL (reference sequence).

The chain carries TRBV30 and TRBJ1-6; no reliable D call. V was shortened by 4 bases and J by 14 bases, with 9 bases between the two germline ends. This CDR3 has 10 residues. Germline CDR1 is GTSNPN and CDR2 is SVGIG (reference sequence). The CDR3 region is CAWNRGTLHF. The CDR3 DNA is TGTGCCTGGAACCGGGGAACCCTCCACTTT.

The chain is built from TRBV11-2 and TRBJ2-2; D is possibly TRBD2 (6 bases). Germline V CDR1 and CDR2: SGHAT, FQNNGV. The CDR3 extends over 13 amino acids. V gave up 6 bases and J gave up 3 bases, with 8 bases separating them. The CDR3 is CASRASDTGELFF. As DNA, the CDR3 is TGTGCCAGCAGGGCTAGCGACACCGGGGAGCTGTTTTTT.

This chain uses TRBV6-5 with TRBJ2-5, with 8 positions matching TRBD1. The ends lost 5 bases at V and 5 bases at J; junction bases unmatched: 4. Germline V gives CDR1 MNHEY, CDR2 SVGAGI. This CDR3 comprises 13 residues. The CDR3 region is CASSPGGRETQYF. The CDR3 coding sequence is TGTGCCAGCAGTCCAGGGGGCCGGGAGACCCAGTACTTC.

The gene calls are TRBV6-4 and TRBJ1-2; D gene unclear. Trimming stripped 6 bases from V and 7 bases from J, with 18 bases between. The CDR3 is 14 residues long. Germline lookup yields CDR1 MRHNA and CDR2 SNTAGT. The CDR3 is CASSADGVGGGYTF. The CDR3 coding sequence is TGTGCCAGCAGCGCCGACGGGGTGGGAGGTGGCTACACCTTC.

The rearrangement uses TRBV5-1 and TRBJ1-5; D gene uncertain. V lost 0 bases and J 6 bases, leaving 13 bases between the germline ends. The CDR3 length is 15 residues. Per the germline V gene, CDR1 is SGHRS and CDR2 is YFSETQ. The CDR3, as DNA: TGCGCCAGCAGCTTGGAAGGAGGGAAGGGTCAGCCCCAGCATTTT. As protein: CASSLEGGKGQPQHF. Complete variable domain (other parts from reference TRBV5-1 and TRBJ1-5): KAGVTQTPRYLIKTRGQQVTLSCSPISGHRSVSWYQQTPGQGLQFLFEYFSETQRNKGNFPGRFSGRQFSNSRSEMNVSTLELGDSALYLCASSLEGGKGQPQHFGDGTRLSIL.

The V and J genes are TRBV6-6 and TRBJ1-1; D is uncertain. The CDR3 sequence is 13 residues long. Trimming took off 2 bases at V and 2 bases at J, with 6 bases between the two ends. Per germline, CDR1 MNHNY and CDR2 SVGAGI (reference sequence). This CDR3 reads CASSYGRNTEAFF. Written as DNA, the CDR3 is TGTGCCAGCAGTTACGGGCGAAACACTGAAGCTTTCTTT.

This sequence joins TRBV25-1 and TRBJ1-1; perhaps TRBD1 as D (6 bases). Trimming stripped 8 bases from V and 1 base from J, with 14 bases between. The CDR3 length is 14 residues. Per the germline V gene, CDR1 is MGHDK and CDR2 is SYGVNS. CDR3 in DNA: TGTGCCAGCTCAGCCGGGACATCGAACACTGAAGCTTTCTTT. Its protein product is CASSAGTSNTEAFF. Variable domain in full (rest from reference TRBV25-1 and TRBJ1-1): EADIYQTPRYLVIGTGKKITLECSQTMGHDKMYWYQQDPGMELHLIHYSYGVNSTEKGDLSSESTVSRIRTEHFPLTLESARPSHTSQYLCASSAGTSNTEAFFGQGTRLTVV.

Comments on this clone: A junction end diverges from the germline sequence, so it may reflect a read error. The CDR3 here is CASSPYRDSSYEQYF. The CDR3 DNA reads as TGTGCCAGCTCCCCCTACCGGGACAGCTCCTACGAACAGTACTTC. The V call is TRBV18, the J call TRBJ2-7; TRBD1 matches at 7 bases. CDR1 and CDR2 (germline): KGHSH, LQKENI. The CDR3 is 15 amino acids. Drawing the rest from reference TRBV18 and TRBJ2-7, the complete variable domain is NAGVMQNPRHLVRRRGQEARLRCSPMKGHSHVYWYRQLPEEGLKFMVYLQKENIIDESGMPKERFSAEFPKEGPSILRIQQVVRGDSAAYFCASSPYRDSSYEQYFGPGTRLTVT.

In its sample, this clone was seen a few times. The V gene is TRBV10-2, the J gene TRBJ2-2; no reliable D call. Germline lookup yields CDR1 WSHSY and CDR2 SAAADI. Trimming removed 8 bases at V and 8 bases at J, with 12 bases between. This CDR3 spans 12 amino acids. As DNA, the CDR3 is TGCGCCAGCGAAAGGAGCGAGGGGGAGCTGTTTTTT. It encodes CASERSEGELFF.

This clone was seen once. The genes are TRBV27 and TRBJ1-1; possibly TRBD1 for D (6 bases). Trimming left V 2 bases short and J 1 base short, with 11 bases between. CDR1 MNHEY and CDR2 SMNVEV come from the germline V gene (reference sequence). This CDR3 spans 15 amino acids. The CDR3 spells CASSLSSGANTEAFF. The CDR3 DNA is TGTGCCAGCAGTTTAAGTTCAGGGGCGAACACTGAAGCTTTCTTT.

This rearrangement joins TRBV27 to TRBJ2-2; 9 nucleotides line up with TRBD1. The germline gives CDR1 MNHEY, CDR2 SMNVEV (reference sequence). The trim removed 4 bases at V and 5 bases at J, leaving 5 bases unmatched. The length of the CDR3 is 15 residues. The CDR3 loop reads CASSSDRGYTGELFF. The CDR3 DNA follows: TGTGCCAGCAGTTCAGACAGGGGGTATACCGGGGAGCTGTTTTTT.

The sample holds a few counts of this clone. This chain connects TRBV10-2 to TRBJ1-1; D call uncertain. V lost 4 bases, J lost 0 bases, and 6 bases lay in between. CDR3 length equals 13 residues. Germline CDR1 WSHSY, CDR2 SAAADI. The CDR3, as DNA: TGCGCCAGCAGTGGTGAGTTGAACACTGAAGCTTTCTTT. Protein: CASSGELNTEAFF.

The chain employs TRBV7-6 and TRBJ1-5, with TRBD1 identical over 7 bases. Germline-derived CDR1 and CDR2 are SGHVS and FNYEAQ. The CDR3 spans 15 residues. J lost 0 bases, V lost 5 bases, and 4 bases had no gene match. The CDR3 is CASSLGQNSNQPQHF. For the CDR3, the DNA is TGTGCCAGCAGCCTGGGACAGAATAGCAATCAGCCCCAGCATTTT.

With regard to this clone: Within the sample, other DNA sequences also encode this same CDR3. The chain uses TRBV9 and TRBJ2-1, with D unresolved. Germline CDR1 and CDR2: SGDLS and YYNGEE. The CDR3 has 13 amino acids. Trimming removed 2 bases at V and 1 base at J, with 4 bases between. The CDR3 reads CASSVQSYNEQFF. DNA of the CDR3: TGTGCCAGCAGCGTCCAGTCCTACAATGAGCAGTTCTTC. The full variable domain, completed using reference TRBV9 and TRBJ2-1, is DSGVTQTPKHLITATGQRVTLRCSPRSGDLSVYWYQQSLDQGLQFLIQYYNGEERAKGNILERFSAQQFPDLHSELNLSSLELGDSALYFCASSVQSYNEQFFGPGTRLTVL.

V usage is TRBV30 and J usage is TRBJ1-6; no definite D call. The CDR3 contains 14 residues. The ends were cut back, 4 bases at V and 3 bases at J, with 10 bases in the middle. Germline CDR1 GTSNPN, CDR2 SVGIG (reference sequence). The DNA for the CDR3 is TGTGCCTGGACAGGAACCTACTATAATTCACCCCTCCACTTT. Its protein is CAWTGTYYNSPLHF.

This clone was recorded only once. The genes are TRBV13 and TRBJ1-4; D might be TRBD1 (5 bases). The CDR3 sequence is 16 residues long. CDR1 and CDR2 from the germline V gene are PRHDT and FYEKMQ (reference sequence). The ends were cut back, 8 bases at V and 3 bases at J, with 19 bases in the middle. For the CDR3, the DNA is TGTGCCAGCGCCTCCCTCCAGGGCACCTCTAATGAAAAACTGTTTTTT. Protein product: CASASLQGTSNEKLFF.

The V and J genes are TRBV3-1 (or the pseudogene TRBV3-2) and TRBJ2-7, with 9 bases lining up with TRBD2. V was clipped by 4 bases and J by 7 bases; unmatched bases: 8. This CDR3 region has 14 residues. Germline loops: CDR1 LGHDT, CDR2 YNNKEL (reference sequence). In nucleotides, the CDR3 is TGTGCCAGCAGCCCCCCCTTCGCGGGGGGGGAGCAGTACTTC. It specifies CASSPPFAGGEQYF.

The chain joins TRBV7-9 to TRBJ1-2; the D is unclear. Trimming cost V 2 bases and J 4 bases, with 8 bases left between them. Per germline, CDR1 SEHNR and CDR2 FQNEAQ (reference sequence). This CDR3 contains 13 residues. The CDR3 nucleotides read TGTGCCAGCAGCTTAACCGGGTCCTATGGCTACACCTTC. Encoded protein: CASSLTGSYGYTF.